Listed below are T cell receptor beta chains from one sample, sequenced in a study of blood T cell repertoires in COVID-19. The method was immunoSEQ multiplex PCR; TCRdb's version includes in-frame clones alone and lacks a portion of them. The profile covers 300,000 or so clones, with about 86% appearing a single time and roughly 1.1% taken by the ten largest. The sequencing input was peripheral blood. The origin of the receptors is a woman aged 45-65 years with acute or convalescent COVID-19. Each CDR3 is given with its conserved first and last residue. D genes are given only for firm matches. The listing skips clone size in some rows; elsewhere it reads once, few, many or a size class.

d_gene	j_gene	abundance	v_gene	CDR3nt	CDR3aa
.	TRBJ1-2	.	TRBV15	TGTGCCACCTTTCATAGGGGGGGGAGTTATGGCTACACCTTC	CATFHRGGSYGYTF
.	TRBJ2-2	.	TRBV7-2	TGTGCCAGCAGCGAGTTCAGGGGAACCGGGGAGCTGTTTTTT	CASSEFRGTGELFF
TRBD1	TRBJ2-3	.	TRBV10-3	TGTGCCATCAGCCGACAGGGTGGCACAGATACGCAGTATTTT	CAISRQGGTDTQYF
.	TRBJ2-7	.	TRBV27	TGTGCCAGCAGTTTACAGGGGTCCTACGAGCAGTACTTC	CASSLQGSYEQYF
.	TRBJ1-2	.	TRBV10-2	TGCGCCAGCAGTGAGTCGGACAGCTACTATGGCTACACCTTC	CASSESDSYYGYTF
TRBD2	TRBJ2-1	.	TRBV19	TGTGCCAGTAGTTTAGCGGGAGGGCCCCGAGAGCAGTTCTTC	CASSLAGGPREQFF
.	TRBJ2-6	.	TRBV10-3	TGTGCCATCAGTAGTCAGGGCTCTGGGGCCAACGTCCTGACTTTC	CAISSQGSGANVLTF
.	TRBJ1-1	.	TRBV5-1	TGCGCCAGCAGCTTGATAGGGGGAAACACTGAAGCTTTCTTT	CASSLIGGNTEAFF
TRBD1	TRBJ1-5	once	TRBV27	TGTGCCAGCAGTCCGGGACAGGGGTATCAGCCCCAGCATTTT	CASSPGQGYQPQHF
.	TRBJ2-3	.	TRBV12-3/TRBV12-4	TGTGCCAGCAGGCAGACAGATACGCAGTATTTT	CASRQTDTQYF
.	TRBJ1-5	.	TRBV19	TGTGCCAGTAGTATCGGGGGGCAGCCCCAGCATTTT	CASSIGGQPQHF